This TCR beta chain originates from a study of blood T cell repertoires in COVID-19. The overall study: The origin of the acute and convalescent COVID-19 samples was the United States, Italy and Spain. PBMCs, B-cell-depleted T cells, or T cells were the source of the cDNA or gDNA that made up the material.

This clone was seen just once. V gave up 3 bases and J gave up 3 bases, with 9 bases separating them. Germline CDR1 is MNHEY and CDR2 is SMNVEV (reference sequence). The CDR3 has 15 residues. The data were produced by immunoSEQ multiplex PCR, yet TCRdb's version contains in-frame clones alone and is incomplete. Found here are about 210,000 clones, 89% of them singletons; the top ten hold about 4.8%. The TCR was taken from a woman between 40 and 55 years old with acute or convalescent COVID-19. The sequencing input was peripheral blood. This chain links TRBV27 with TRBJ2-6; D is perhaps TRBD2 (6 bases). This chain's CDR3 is CASSFGGVGANVLTF. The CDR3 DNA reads TGTGCCAGCAGTTTCGGCGGGGTTGGGGCCAACGTCCTGACTTTC.